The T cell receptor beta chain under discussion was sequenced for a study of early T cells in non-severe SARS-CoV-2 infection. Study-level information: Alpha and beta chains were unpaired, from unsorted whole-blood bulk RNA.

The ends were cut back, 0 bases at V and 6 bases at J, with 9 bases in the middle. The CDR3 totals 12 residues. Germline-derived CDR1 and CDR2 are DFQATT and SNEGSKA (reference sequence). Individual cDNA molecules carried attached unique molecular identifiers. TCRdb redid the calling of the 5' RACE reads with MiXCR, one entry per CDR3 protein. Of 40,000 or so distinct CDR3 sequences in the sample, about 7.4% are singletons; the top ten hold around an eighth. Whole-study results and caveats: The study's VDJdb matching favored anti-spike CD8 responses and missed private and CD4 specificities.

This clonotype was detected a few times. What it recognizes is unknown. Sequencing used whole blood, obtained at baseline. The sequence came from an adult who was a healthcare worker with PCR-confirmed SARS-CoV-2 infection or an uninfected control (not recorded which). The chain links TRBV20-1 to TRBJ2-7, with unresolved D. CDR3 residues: CSARDLLAEQYF. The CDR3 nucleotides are TGCAGTGCTAGAGATCTCCTCGCCGAGCAGTACTTC.